Presented here are 9 T cell receptor beta chains from one specimen sequenced in a study of blood T cells in healthy people across ages. Combining a sample-barcoded 5' primer with a J-beta primer mix, a second PCR ran for 7 to 11 cycles. TCRdb re-called the 5' RACE reads with MiXCR, one entry per CDR3 protein. This table holds roughly 1,700,000 distinct CDR3 sequences, approximately 28% found once. Sequencing was performed on blood. These receptors originate from a woman between 25 and 40 years old in good health.

The chain uses TRBV20-1 and TRBJ2-3; 14 positions agree with TRBD2. Germline-derived CDR1 and CDR2 are DFQATT and SNEGSKA (reference sequence). This CDR3 has 17 residues. With V trimmed by 6 bases and J by 4 bases, 12 bases remained unmatched. The CDR3 bases are TGCAGTGCCGAGACTAGCGGGGGGGTAATAGGTGCAGATACGCAGTATTTT. It translates to CSAETSGGVIGADTQYF.

The chain carries TRBV5-1 and TRBJ2-3; 13 nucleotides match TRBD2. The germline V gene has CDR1 SGHRS and CDR2 YFSETQ. Trimming cost V 4 bases and J 2 bases; bases outside gene matches: 7. The length of the CDR3 is 17 residues. CDR3 nucleotides: TGCGCCAGCAGCACAAGGACTAGCGGGGGAGTCACAGATACGCAGTATTTT. Amino acids: CASSTRTSGGVTDTQYF.

This clonotype was counted only a few times. The chain joins TRBV28 to TRBJ2-7; 12 nucleotides match TRBD2. Germline values: CDR1 MDHEN, CDR2 SYDVKM. This CDR3 spans 15 amino acids. Losses at the gene ends were 6 bases for V and 3 bases for J; bases not matched to a gene: 6. The CDR3 loop is CASSWLTSGGYEQYF. CDR3 coding DNA: TGTGCCAGCAGCTGGCTGACTAGCGGGGGCTACGAGCAGTACTTC.

This clonotype came up a few times. The J gene is TRBJ2-1, the V gene TRBV27, with a tentative D call TRBD2 (5 bases). Germline lookup yields CDR1 MNHEY and CDR2 SMNVEV (reference sequence). V shed 5 bases and J shed 7 bases, with 18 bases lying between them. The CDR3 is 15 amino acids. The CDR3 DNA is TGTGCCAGCAGTCACCCTGGGGAGATTGCGAATGAGCAGTTCTTC. This sequence encodes CASSHPGEIANEQFF.

The chain combines TRBV12-3 or TRBV12-4 with TRBJ2-6, with TRBD1 matching 11 bases. This CDR3 is built from 18 residues. J was trimmed by 0 bases and V by 5 bases; bases with no gene match: 6. CDR3 sequence (DNA): TGTGCCAGCAGTCCAGGGACAGGGGGGGACTCTGGGGCCAACGTCCTGACTTTC. Translated: CASSPGTGGDSGANVLTF.

The J gene is TRBJ2-5, the V gene TRBV7-2; no reliable D call. Germline CDR1 reads SGHTA; CDR2 reads FQGNSA. The ends were cut back, 5 bases at V and 4 bases at J, with 14 bases in the middle. The CDR3 runs to 14 residues. The CDR3 here is CTSSRAFRAETQYF. The CDR3 DNA is TGTACCAGCAGCCGGGCCTTCCGAGCAGAGACCCAGTACTTC.

This clonotype was counted once. In nucleotides, the CDR3 is TGTGCCAGCAGCCGCGGGCCACAGGGGGCCTACAATGAGCAGTTCTTC. It codes for CASSRGPQGAYNEQFF. The chain carries TRBV14 and TRBJ2-1; TRBD1 matches at 8 bases. After removal of 4 bases from V and 2 bases from J, the junction contained 7 bases not matched to a gene. The CDR3 has 16 amino acids. CDR1 SGHDN and CDR2 FVKESK come from the germline V gene.

This clonotype was found many times. The chain combines TRBV6-1 with TRBJ2-7; 8 bases fit TRBD1. CDR3 size: 14 residues. V was clipped by 8 bases and J by 0 bases; unmatched bases: 6. The V gene's germline CDR1 is MNHNS and CDR2 SASEGT. The CDR3 region is CASLRRGLSYEQYF. The CDR3 bases are TGTGCCAGCTTGCGCAGGGGGCTCTCCTACGAGCAGTACTTC.

CDR3 protein: CASSTDLKRDTIYGYTF. CDR3 bases: TGCGCCAGCAGCACAGACCTAAAACGGGACACAATCTATGGCTACACCTTC. V usage is TRBV5-1 and J usage is TRBJ1-2; TRBD1 might be the D (6 bases). Trimming shortened V by 4 bases and J by 4 bases, and 23 bases separated the two germline ends. Germline V gene sequence: CDR1 SGHRS, CDR2 YFSETQ. The length of the CDR3 is 17 residues.